This TCR beta chain came from a study of Ad26.COV2.S vaccination and SARS-CoV-2 variants. At the level of the study: Donor was assigned to the Ad26.COV2.S arm of trial COV1001. Broader study findings: Recipients given vaccine exceeded placebo recipients in spike-specific TCR breadth.

This sample's treatment: roughly 18 received Ad26.COV2.S at low or high dose, single or two shots; roughly five received placebo; per-sample allocation not given. Sampling was performed 63 days after the first vaccine or placebo injection. The protocol was immunoSEQ multiplex PCR, while the TCRdb copy is restricted to in-frame clones and leaves out a portion. The table has hundreds of thousands of clones, about 91% seen once. V gave up 2 bases and J gave up 3 bases, with 11 bases separating them. Looked up from germline, CDR1 is KGHSH and CDR2 is LQKENI. There are 15 residues in the CDR3. This clone was seen only a few times. Its antigen remains unidentified.

This receptor was obtained from a person aged 18-65 years who received the Ad26.COV2.S COVID-19 vaccine or a placebo. Sequencing was performed on peripheral blood, taken in a trial of Ad26.COV2.S vaccine versus placebo. This chain connects TRBV18 to TRBJ1-5; D possibly corresponds to TRBD1 (6 bases). The DNA of the CDR3 is TGTGCCAGCTCACCAGAACAGGGCCTCAATCAGCCCCAGCATTTT. This translates into CASSPEQGLNQPQHF.